What follows describes a single T cell receptor beta chain. The antigen is not known. At survey level, the immunoSEQ assay was run in its v3.0 version. This table comes from immunoSEQ multiplex PCR, and its TCRdb copy is limited to in-frame clones, with some not included. The table records about 29,000 clones, 95% of them present only once. The data were taken from a study of long-term antiretroviral therapy in people with HIV. Whole-study results and caveats: Repertoires with HIV possessed tighter CDR3 length spans than those of controls. On ART adherence, viral resistance or therapy changes, no data were available. In the period from about 2004 to 2018, blood was collected, possibly under older ART regimens.

CDR3 length: 13 residues. In germline, CDR1 is MNHEY, CDR2 SVGAGI. V dropped 5 bases and J dropped 0 bases, with 7 bases sitting between them. J is TRBJ1-1 and V is TRBV6-5; D is unclear. The receptor was derived from a young man with HIV. Material: unsorted PBMCs, obtained 5.3 years after starting antiretroviral therapy. CDR3 amino acids: CASSTQLNTEAFF. CDR3 coding DNA: TGTGCCAGCAGTACCCAGCTGAACACTGAAGCTTTCTTT.